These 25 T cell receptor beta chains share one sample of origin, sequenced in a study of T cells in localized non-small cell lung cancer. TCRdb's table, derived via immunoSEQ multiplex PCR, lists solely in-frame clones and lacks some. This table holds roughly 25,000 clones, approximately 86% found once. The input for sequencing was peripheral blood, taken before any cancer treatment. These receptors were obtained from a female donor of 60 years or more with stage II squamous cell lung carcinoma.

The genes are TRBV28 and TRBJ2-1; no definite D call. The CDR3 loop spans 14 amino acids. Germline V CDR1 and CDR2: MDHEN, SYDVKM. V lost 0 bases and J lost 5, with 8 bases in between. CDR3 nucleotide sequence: TGTGCCAGCAGTTTATGGTCCGGAGACAATGAGCAGTTCTTC. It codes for CASSLWSGDNEQFF.

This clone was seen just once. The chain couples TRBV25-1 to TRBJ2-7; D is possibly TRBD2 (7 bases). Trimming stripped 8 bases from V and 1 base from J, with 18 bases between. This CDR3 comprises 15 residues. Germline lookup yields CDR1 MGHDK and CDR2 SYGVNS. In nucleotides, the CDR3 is TGTGCCAGCGGGCCCTCAAGCGGGACATCCTACGAGCAGTACTTC. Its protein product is CASGPSSGTSYEQYF.

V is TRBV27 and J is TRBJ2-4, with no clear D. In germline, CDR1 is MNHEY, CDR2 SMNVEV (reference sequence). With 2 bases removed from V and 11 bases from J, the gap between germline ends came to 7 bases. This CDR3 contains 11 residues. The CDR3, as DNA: TGTGCCAGCAGTTTAAGTGGGGTTCAGTACTTC. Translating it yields CASSLSGVQYF.

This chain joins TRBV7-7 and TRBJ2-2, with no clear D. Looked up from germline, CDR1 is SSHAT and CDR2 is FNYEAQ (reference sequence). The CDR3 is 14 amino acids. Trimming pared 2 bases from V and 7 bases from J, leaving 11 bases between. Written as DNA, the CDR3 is TGTGCCAGCAGCTTAAGTGGCCCAAGCGGGGAGCTGTTTTTT. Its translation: CASSLSGPSGELFF.

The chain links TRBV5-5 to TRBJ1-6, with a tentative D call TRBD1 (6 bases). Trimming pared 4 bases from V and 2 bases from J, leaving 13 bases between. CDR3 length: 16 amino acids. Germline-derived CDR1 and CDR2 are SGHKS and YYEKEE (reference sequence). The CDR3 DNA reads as TGTGCCAGCAGCCGACAGGCTCTAACCTATAATTCACCCCTCCACTTT. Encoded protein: CASSRQALTYNSPLHF.

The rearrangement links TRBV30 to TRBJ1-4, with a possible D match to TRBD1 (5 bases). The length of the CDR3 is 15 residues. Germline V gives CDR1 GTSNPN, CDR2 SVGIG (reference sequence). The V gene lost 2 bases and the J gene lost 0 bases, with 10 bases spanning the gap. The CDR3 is CAWSTGTSTNEKLFF. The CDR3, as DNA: TGTGCCTGGAGTACCGGGACTTCAACTAATGAAAAACTGTTTTTT.

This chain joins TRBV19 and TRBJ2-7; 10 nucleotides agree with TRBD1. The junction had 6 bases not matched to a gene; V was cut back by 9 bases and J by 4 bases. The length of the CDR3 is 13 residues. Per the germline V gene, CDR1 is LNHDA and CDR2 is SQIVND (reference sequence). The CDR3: CASDPGQGYEQYF. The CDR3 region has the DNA TGTGCCAGCGACCCGGGACAGGGGTACGAGCAGTACTTC. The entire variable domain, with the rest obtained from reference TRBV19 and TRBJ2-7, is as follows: DGGITQSPKYLFRKEGQNVTLSCEQNLNHDAMYWYRQDPGQGLRLIYYSQIVNDFQKGDIAEGYSVSREKKESFPLTVTSAQKNPTAFYLCASDPGQGYEQYFGPGTRLTVT.

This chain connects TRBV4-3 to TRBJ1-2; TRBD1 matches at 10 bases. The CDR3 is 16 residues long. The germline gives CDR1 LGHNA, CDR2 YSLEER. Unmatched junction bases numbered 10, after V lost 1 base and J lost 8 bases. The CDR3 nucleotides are TGCGCCAGCAGCCAAGTTGGGACAGGGGCGGCTGGAGGCTACACCTTC. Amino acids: CASSQVGTGAAGGYTF.

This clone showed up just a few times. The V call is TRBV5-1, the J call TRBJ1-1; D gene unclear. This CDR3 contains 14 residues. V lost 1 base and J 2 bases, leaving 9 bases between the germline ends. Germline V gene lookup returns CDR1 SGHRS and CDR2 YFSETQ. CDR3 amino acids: CASSLMRDNTEAFF. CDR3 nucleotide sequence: TGCGCCAGCAGCTTGATGAGGGATAACACTGAAGCTTTCTTT.

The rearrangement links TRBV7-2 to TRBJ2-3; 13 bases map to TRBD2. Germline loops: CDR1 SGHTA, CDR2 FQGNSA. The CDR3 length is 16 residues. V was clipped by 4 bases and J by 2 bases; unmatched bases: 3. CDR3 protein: CASSSGLAGFTDTQYF. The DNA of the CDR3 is TGTGCCAGCAGCTCGGGACTAGCGGGATTCACAGATACGCAGTATTTT.

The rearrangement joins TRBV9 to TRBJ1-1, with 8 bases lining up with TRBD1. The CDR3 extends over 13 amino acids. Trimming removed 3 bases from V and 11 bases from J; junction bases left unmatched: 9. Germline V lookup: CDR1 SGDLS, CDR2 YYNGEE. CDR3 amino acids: CASSEPGGVSAFF. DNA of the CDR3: TGTGCCAGCAGCGAACCAGGGGGCGTATCGGCTTTCTTT.

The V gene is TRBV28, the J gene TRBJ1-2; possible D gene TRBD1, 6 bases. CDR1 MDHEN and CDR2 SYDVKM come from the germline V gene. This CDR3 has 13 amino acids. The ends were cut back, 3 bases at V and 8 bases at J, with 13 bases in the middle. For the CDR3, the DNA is TGTGCCAGCAGTTTGGTAGGGGGACGAGGCTACACCTTC. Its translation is CASSLVGGRGYTF.

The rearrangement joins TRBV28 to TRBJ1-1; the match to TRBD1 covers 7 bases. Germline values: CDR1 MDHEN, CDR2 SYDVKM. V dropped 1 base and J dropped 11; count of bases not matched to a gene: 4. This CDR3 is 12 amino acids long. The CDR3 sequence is CASSLFDREAFF. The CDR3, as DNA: TGTGCCAGCAGTTTATTCGACAGGGAGGCTTTCTTT.

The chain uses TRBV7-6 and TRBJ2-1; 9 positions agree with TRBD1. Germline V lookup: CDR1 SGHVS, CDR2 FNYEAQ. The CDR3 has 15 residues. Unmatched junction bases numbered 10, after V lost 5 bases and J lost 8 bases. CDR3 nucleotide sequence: TGTGCCAGCAGCCGTCCCGGGACAGGGCTACATGAGCAGTTCTTC. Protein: CASSRPGTGLHEQFF.

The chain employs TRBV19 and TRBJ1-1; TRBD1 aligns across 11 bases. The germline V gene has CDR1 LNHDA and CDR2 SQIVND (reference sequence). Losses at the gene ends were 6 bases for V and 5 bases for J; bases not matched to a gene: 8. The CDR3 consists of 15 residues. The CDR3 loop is CASSLQGTGGTEAFF. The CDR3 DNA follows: TGTGCCAGTAGCCTACAGGGGACAGGGGGAACTGAAGCTTTCTTT.

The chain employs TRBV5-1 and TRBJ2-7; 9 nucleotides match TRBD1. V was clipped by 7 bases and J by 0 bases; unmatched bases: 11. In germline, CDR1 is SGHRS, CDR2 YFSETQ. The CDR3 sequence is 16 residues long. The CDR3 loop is CASASTGGASSYEQYF. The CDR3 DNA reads TGCGCCAGCGCGTCCACAGGGGGCGCGAGCTCCTACGAGCAGTACTTC. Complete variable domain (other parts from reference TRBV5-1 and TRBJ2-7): KAGVTQTPRYLIKTRGQQVTLSCSPISGHRSVSWYQQTPGQGLQFLFEYFSETQRNKGNFPGRFSGRQFSNSRSEMNVSTLELGDSALYLCASASTGGASSYEQYFGPGTRLTVT.

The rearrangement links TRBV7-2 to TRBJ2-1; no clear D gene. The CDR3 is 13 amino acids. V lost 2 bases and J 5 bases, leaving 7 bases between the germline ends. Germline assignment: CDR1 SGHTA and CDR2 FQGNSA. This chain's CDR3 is CASSLNDNNEQFF. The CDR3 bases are TGTGCCAGCAGCTTAAACGACAACAATGAGCAGTTCTTC.

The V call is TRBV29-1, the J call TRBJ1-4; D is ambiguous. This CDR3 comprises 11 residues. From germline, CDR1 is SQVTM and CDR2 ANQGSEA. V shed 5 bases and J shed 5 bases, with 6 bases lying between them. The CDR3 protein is CSVTTNEKLFF. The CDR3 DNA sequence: TGCAGCGTTACCACCAATGAAAAACTGTTTTTT. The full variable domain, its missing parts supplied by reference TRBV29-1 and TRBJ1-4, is SAVISQKPSRDICQRGTSLTIQCQVDSQVTMMFWYRQQPGQSLTLIATANQGSEATYESGFVIDKFPISRPNLTFSTLTVSNMSPEDSSIYLCSVTTNEKLFFGSGTQLSVL.

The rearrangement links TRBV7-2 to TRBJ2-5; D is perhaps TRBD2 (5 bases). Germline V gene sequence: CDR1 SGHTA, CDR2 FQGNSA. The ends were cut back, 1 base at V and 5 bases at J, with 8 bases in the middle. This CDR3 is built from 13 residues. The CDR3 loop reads CASSLGEMETQYF. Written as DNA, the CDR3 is TGTGCCAGCAGCTTAGGGGAGATGGAGACCCAGTACTTC.

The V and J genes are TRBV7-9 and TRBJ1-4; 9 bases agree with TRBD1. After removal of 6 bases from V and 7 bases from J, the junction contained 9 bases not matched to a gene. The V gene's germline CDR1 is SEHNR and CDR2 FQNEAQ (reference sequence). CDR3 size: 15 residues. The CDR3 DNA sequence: TGTGCCAGCAGTACACTCTCGGGACAGGGTGAAAAACTGTTTTTT. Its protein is CASSTLSGQGEKLFF.

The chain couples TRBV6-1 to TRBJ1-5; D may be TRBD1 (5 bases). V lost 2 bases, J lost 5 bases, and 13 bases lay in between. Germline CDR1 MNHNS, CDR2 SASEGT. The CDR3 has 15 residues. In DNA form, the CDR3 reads TGTGCCAGCAGTGAAATTAACGGGGGATATCAGCCCCAGCATTTT. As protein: CASSEINGGYQPQHF.

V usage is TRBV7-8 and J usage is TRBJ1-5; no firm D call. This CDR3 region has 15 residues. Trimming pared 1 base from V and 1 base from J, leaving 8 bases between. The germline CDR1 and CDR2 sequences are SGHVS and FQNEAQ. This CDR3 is CASSLGSLSNQPQHF. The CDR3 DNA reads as TGTGCCAGCAGCTTAGGTAGTTTGAGCAATCAGCCCCAGCATTTT.

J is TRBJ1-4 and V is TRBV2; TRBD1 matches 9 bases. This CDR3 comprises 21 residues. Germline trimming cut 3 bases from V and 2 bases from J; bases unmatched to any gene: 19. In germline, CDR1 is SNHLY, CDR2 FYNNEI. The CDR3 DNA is TGTGCCAGCAGTGAGTTTTCCTCGGGACAGGGTATACCTAGGACTAATGAAAAACTGTTTTTT. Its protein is CASSEFSSGQGIPRTNEKLFF.

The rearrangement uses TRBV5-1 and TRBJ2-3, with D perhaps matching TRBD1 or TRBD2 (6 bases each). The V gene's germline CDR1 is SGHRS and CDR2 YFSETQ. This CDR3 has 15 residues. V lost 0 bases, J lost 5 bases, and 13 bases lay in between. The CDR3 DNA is TGCGCCAGCAGCTTGGTGGGGGGCCAGGGAGATACGCAGTATTTT. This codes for CASSLVGGQGDTQYF.

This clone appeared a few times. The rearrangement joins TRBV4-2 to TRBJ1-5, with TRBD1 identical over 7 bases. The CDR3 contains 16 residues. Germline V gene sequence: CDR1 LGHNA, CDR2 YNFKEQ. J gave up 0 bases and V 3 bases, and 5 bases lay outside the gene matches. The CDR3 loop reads CASSQWDSNSNQPQHF. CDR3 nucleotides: TGTGCCAGCAGCCAGTGGGACAGTAATAGCAATCAGCCCCAGCATTTT.